This passage covers 16 T cell receptor beta chains from one sample sequenced in a study of T cells in Graves' hyperthyroidism and ophthalmopathy. RNA transcripts gave rise to amplified TCR beta CDR3 regions. With the HTBI primer set, the TCR CDR3 went through a first round of RT-PCR. TCRdb used MiXCR to reprocess the multiplex PCR reads, holding one entry per CDR3 protein. Altogether about 770,000 distinct CDR3 sequences are present, 15% to 20% being singletons, with the ten largest covering 16%. Sequenced material: blood. These receptors were obtained from a woman in her forties or fifties with Graves' hyperthyroidism that later progressed to Graves' ophthalmopathy.

V is TRBV19 and J is TRBJ1-2; D is uncertain. The CDR3 contains 13 residues. The V gene's germline CDR1 is LNHDA and CDR2 SQIVND (reference sequence). Between the trimmed V and J ends, which lost 7 bases and 3 bases, there was a span of 12 bases. CDR3 nucleotides: TGTGCCAGTAATCTGGCAGTTGACTATGGCTACACCTTC. As protein: CASNLAVDYGYTF.

This clonotype was recorded a few times. The chain has TRBV5-8 and TRBJ2-5, with 10 bases fitting TRBD1. The germline CDR1 and CDR2 sequences are SGHTS and YDEGEE. The CDR3 contains 16 residues. V was pared by 4 bases and J by 0 bases, with 6 bases of the junction left unmatched. CDR3 in amino acids: CASSLGQGGYQETQYF. The CDR3 DNA reads as TGTGCCAGCAGCCTAGGACAGGGGGGGTACCAAGAGACCCAGTACTTC.

Many counts were recorded for this clonotype. The chain combines TRBV20-1 with TRBJ2-7; no clear D gene. Trimming took 5 bases from V and 3 from J, leaving 17 bases between them. Germline-derived CDR1 and CDR2 are DFQATT and SNEGSKA (reference sequence). The CDR3 contains 14 residues. CDR3 in amino acids: CSASRPPLGYEQYF. In nucleotides, the CDR3 is TGCAGTGCTTCCCGCCCACCTTTAGGCTACGAGCAGTACTTC.

This clonotype was picked up many times. V is TRBV5-6 and J is TRBJ1-1, with 9 bases lining up with TRBD1. The CDR3 consists of 13 residues. Germline V gene sequence: CDR1 SGHDT, CDR2 YYEEEE. Trimming removed 6 bases from V and 7 bases from J; junction bases left unmatched: 7. The CDR3 loop is CASTFTGGSEAFF. CDR3 DNA sequence: TGTGCCAGCACCTTTACAGGGGGCAGTGAAGCTTTCTTT.

In this sample, this clonotype turned up many times. The chain couples TRBV6-1 to TRBJ2-7; 8 positions agree with TRBD2. The germline V gene encodes CDR1 MNHNS and CDR2 SASEGT. The junction had 20 bases not matched to a gene; V was cut back by 5 bases and J by 5 bases. The CDR3 is made up of 18 amino acids. For the CDR3, the DNA is TGTGCCAGCAGTCCTCGACTAAGCGGGGGTGCTTTTGGGGACGAGCAGTACTTC. It translates to CASSPRLSGGAFGDEQYF.

This clonotype has a single count. V usage is TRBV29-1 and J usage is TRBJ1-4, with a weak D call TRBD1 (5 bases). V was trimmed by 3 bases and J by 4 bases, leaving 18 bases between them. Germline V gene lookup returns CDR1 SQVTM and CDR2 ANQGSEA. This CDR3 has 16 amino acids. This CDR3 reads CSVDVWRGGDNEKLFF. The CDR3 DNA follows: TGCAGCGTTGATGTGTGGAGGGGAGGGGATAATGAAAAACTGTTTTTT.

This clonotype was counted ten times or more. The genes are TRBV12-3 or TRBV12-4 and TRBJ1-2, with 7 bases fitting TRBD1. The CDR3 consists of 15 residues. With V trimmed by 5 bases and J by 4 bases, 10 bases remained unmatched. The CDR3 nucleotides are TGTGCCAGCAGTCTCACAGGGGAAATCCCCTATGGCTACACCTTC. This codes for CASSLTGEIPYGYTF.

This chain uses TRBV18 with TRBJ2-1, with D maybe TRBD1 (6 bases). From germline, CDR1 is KGHSH and CDR2 LQKENI. CDR3 length equals 17 residues. The V end lost 5 bases, the J end lost 5 bases, and 22 bases lay between the germline ends. This CDR3 is CASSEIRGDKPHNEQFF. The DNA for the CDR3 is TGTGCCAGCTCAGAAATCCGTGGGGACAAGCCTCACAATGAGCAGTTCTTC.

The table lists this clonotype with many counts. The chain recombines TRBV11-2 with TRBJ1-5; D ambiguous. CDR1 SGHAT and CDR2 FQNNGV come from the germline V gene. Trimming left V 5 bases short and J 6 bases short, with 14 bases between. CDR3 length: 14 amino acids. The CDR3 DNA reads as TGTGCCAGCAGCGCACTATCCGATGGTCAGCCCCAGCATTTT. Its translation: CASSALSDGQPQHF.

The chain carries TRBV7-2 and TRBJ1-3; D unresolved. The CDR3 contains 16 residues. Between the trimmed V and J ends, which lost 8 bases and 0 bases, there was a span of 17 bases. The germline V gene encodes CDR1 SGHTA and CDR2 FQGNSA. The CDR3 coding sequence is TGTGCCAGCCACACTAGGACGGGATACTCTGGAAACACCATATATTTT. Amino acid sequence: CASHTRTGYSGNTIYF.

This clonotype was picked up a small number of times. The chain links TRBV9 to TRBJ2-5; D is uncertain. This CDR3 contains 13 residues. Per the germline V gene, CDR1 is SGDLS and CDR2 is YYNGEE. V was trimmed by 4 bases and J by 1 base, leaving 8 bases between them. The CDR3 here is CASSPAPQETQYF. The CDR3 coding sequence is TGTGCCAGCAGCCCCGCCCCCCAAGAGACCCAGTACTTC.

The table lists this clonotype with many counts. The rearrangement joins TRBV3-1 to TRBJ2-7; TRBD1 agrees at 8 bases. Germline V gene sequence: CDR1 LGHDT, CDR2 YNNKEL (reference sequence). The CDR3 has 14 residues. J was trimmed by 5 bases and V by 4 bases; bases with no gene match: 7. CDR3 region: CASSPSGQGNEQYF. CDR3 nucleotide sequence: TGTGCCAGCAGCCCTAGTGGACAGGGTAACGAGCAGTACTTC.

On this clonotype itself: A much larger clone is a single base away; this may be a read error. The chain combines TRBV2 with TRBJ2-7, with 7 bases aligning to TRBD1. CDR3 length equals 13 residues. Trimming cost V 3 bases and J 1 base; bases outside gene matches: 0. CDR1 SNHLY and CDR2 FYNNEI come from the germline V gene. In DNA, the CDR3 is TGTGCCAGCAGTGACAGGGGGTCCTACGAGCAGTACTTC. It yields the protein CASSDRGSYEQYF.

There are a few counts of this clonotype. This chain connects TRBV19 to TRBJ2-5; D is ambiguous. Trimming pared 5 bases from V and 1 base from J, leaving 14 bases between. CDR3 length equals 15 residues. Germline-derived CDR1 and CDR2 are LNHDA and SQIVND (reference sequence). The CDR3 DNA follows: TGTGCCAGTAGTCACGCGGCGGCCGGCCAAGAGACCCAGTACTTC. This encodes CASSHAAAGQETQYF.

The sample holds many counts of this clonotype. The rearrangement joins TRBV2 to TRBJ2-2; D call uncertain. Trimming removed 4 bases from V and 0 bases from J, with 9 bases in between. CDR3 size: 15 residues. Germline loops: CDR1 SNHLY, CDR2 FYNNEI. The CDR3 region is CASSVRGTNTGELFF. The DNA of the CDR3 is TGTGCCAGCAGTGTGCGAGGAACGAACACCGGGGAGCTGTTTTTT.

This clonotype was found once. The chain employs TRBV6-6 and TRBJ1-6, with TRBD1 as a possible D gene (5 bases). There are 17 residues in the CDR3. Trimming removed 0 bases at V and 2 bases at J, with 11 bases between. Germline V gene lookup returns CDR1 MNHNY and CDR2 SVGAGI (reference sequence). The CDR3 loop reads CASSYSGGVPYNSPLHF. Written as DNA, the CDR3 is TGTGCCAGCAGTTACTCGGGAGGGGTGCCCTATAATTCACCCCTCCACTTT.